A single sample is the source of the 30 T cell receptor beta chains below, sequenced in a study of T-cell reconstitution after alpha-beta-depleted transplantation in children. Library preparation (for TCRbeta) was performed with unique molecular identifiers. One entry per CDR3 protein results from TCRdb running MiXCR on the PCR reads. The data show about 240,000 distinct CDR3 sequences, roughly a quarter seen once. The sequences come from PBMCs, collected before TCRalphabeta/CD19-depleted stem cell transplant. The receptors come from a girl aged 2 to 9 with Fanconi anemia, due to receive a stem cell transplant.

This sequence joins TRBV28 and TRBJ1-2; 10 nucleotides line up with TRBD1. Germline V gene lookup returns CDR1 MDHEN and CDR2 SYDVKM. The CDR3 spans 17 residues. V shed 2 bases, J shed 4 bases, and the junction held 10 bases outside the gene matches. CDR3 bases: TGTGCCAGCAGTTTAGGGACAGGGGCTCGGAACATCTATGGCTACACCTTC. Translating gives CASSLGTGARNIYGYTF.

This clonotype showed up many times. The chain joins TRBV6-4 to TRBJ2-1; tentatively, D is TRBD1 (5 bases). The V and J ends lost 3 bases and 3 bases respectively, with 6 bases between them. This CDR3 contains 13 residues. Germline assignment: CDR1 MRHNA and CDR2 SNTAGT. DNA for the CDR3: TGTGCCAGCAGTGAAGGGGACTACAATGAGCAGTTCTTC. It is translated as CASSEGDYNEQFF.

This clonotype was counted ten times or more. This rearrangement joins TRBV20-1 to TRBJ2-1; the match to TRBD2 covers 11 bases. V was clipped by 5 bases and J by 6 bases; unmatched bases: 9. The CDR3 consists of 15 residues. The germline V gene encodes CDR1 DFQATT and CDR2 SNEGSKA (reference sequence). For the CDR3, the DNA is TGCAGTGCTCAGAATCGACTAGCGGGGTTCAATGAGCAGTTCTTC. Amino acids: CSAQNRLAGFNEQFF.

This clonotype was detected ten times or more. The CDR3 loop is CASSFWPLGLEQFF. CDR3 sequence (DNA): TGTGCCAGCAGTTTCTGGCCCCTAGGGCTGGAGCAGTTCTTC. This chain links TRBV12-3 or TRBV12-4 with TRBJ2-1; the D is unclear. This CDR3 is 14 amino acids long. The V end lost 3 bases, the J end lost 10 bases, and 16 bases lay between the germline ends.

The sample holds many counts of this clonotype. The chain carries TRBV20-1 and TRBJ2-7; the match to TRBD2 covers 8 bases. CDR3 size: 13 residues. With V trimmed by 3 bases and J by 4 bases, 5 bases remained unmatched. From germline, CDR1 is DFQATT and CDR2 SNEGSKA (reference sequence). The CDR3 protein is CSASSGALYEQYF. The CDR3 DNA follows: TGCAGTGCTAGTAGCGGGGCCCTGTACGAGCAGTACTTC.

This clonotype was found a few times. The chain carries TRBV20-1 and TRBJ2-7; D perhaps matches TRBD2 (6 bases). CDR1 is DFQATT, CDR2 SNEGSKA, per germline (reference sequence). Trimming took 7 bases from V and 6 from J, leaving 13 bases between them. The CDR3 runs to 11 residues. The CDR3, as DNA: TGCAGTGTGCTCAGGGAGGCCGAGCAGTACTTC. It specifies CSVLREAEQYF.

V is TRBV12-3 or TRBV12-4 and J is TRBJ1-3; unclear D gene. CDR3 length: 14 amino acids. Trimming shortened V by 6 bases and J by 1 base, and 10 bases separated the two germline ends. The CDR3 here is CASREASSGNTIYF. CDR3 sequence (DNA): TGTGCCAGCAGGGAGGCTTCATCTGGAAACACCATATATTTT.

This clonotype was counted a few times. This rearrangement joins TRBV29-1 to TRBJ2-7, with D perhaps matching TRBD2 (5 bases). Trimming pared 4 bases from V and 4 bases from J, leaving 14 bases between. CDR3 size: 13 residues. Germline CDR1 and CDR2: SQVTM and ANQGSEA. The CDR3 spells CSVGLGSGYEQYF. CDR3 DNA: TGCAGCGTTGGACTGGGTTCGGGGTACGAGCAGTACTTC.

This clonotype occurred many times. V is TRBV5-1 and J is TRBJ2-5; 8 bases map to TRBD1. The V and J ends lost 0 bases and 5 bases, in that order; junction bases with no gene match: 15. Germline V gene sequence: CDR1 SGHRS, CDR2 YFSETQ. This CDR3 is 18 amino acids long. The CDR3 here is CASSLVRTGSKTGETQYF. For the CDR3, the DNA is TGCGCCAGCAGCTTGGTCAGGACAGGGTCTAAAACAGGGGAGACCCAGTACTTC.

This clonotype was recorded many times. V usage is TRBV5-1 and J usage is TRBJ2-7; D perhaps matches TRBD2 (5 bases). The germline CDR1 and CDR2 sequences are SGHRS and YFSETQ. The CDR3 length is 16 residues. Deletions cut 3 bases from V and 3 bases from J, with 19 bases between. This CDR3 is CASSSIFPGTIYEQYF. DNA of the CDR3: TGCGCCAGCAGCTCAATATTCCCGGGAACCATCTACGAGCAGTACTTC.

This clonotype was counted at least ten times. The chain is built from TRBV20-1 and TRBJ2-7; D gene unclear. Germline CDR1 is DFQATT and CDR2 is SNEGSKA (reference sequence). CDR3 length: 15 residues. V was cut by 0 bases and J by 0 bases, with 12 bases left in between. CDR3 DNA sequence: TGCAGTGCTAGAGATAAGGCGTTTAGCTCCTACGAGCAGTACTTC. This translates into CSARDKAFSSYEQYF.

The gene calls are TRBV4-2 and TRBJ2-7; 8 bases align to TRBD1. CDR3 length: 15 residues. V lost 4 bases to trimming and J lost 3 bases; unmatched junction nucleotides: 8. Germline V lookup: CDR1 LGHNA, CDR2 YNFKEQ. CDR3 bases: TGTGCCAGCAGCCTAAACAGGGGGTCCGGCTACGAGCAGTACTTC. Translated: CASSLNRGSGYEQYF.

This clonotype came up many times. The chain couples TRBV29-1 to TRBJ1-2; D possibly corresponds to TRBD1 (6 bases). This CDR3 is 15 amino acids long. Germline lookup yields CDR1 SQVTM and CDR2 ANQGSEA. V lost 6 bases and J 0 bases, leaving 17 bases between the germline ends. The DNA of the CDR3 is TGCAGCGTCCGGGACACCCGTACCGCTAACTATGGCTACACCTTC. It specifies CSVRDTRTANYGYTF.

J is TRBJ2-1 and V is TRBV7-3; D might be TRBD2 (6 bases). V shed 4 bases and J shed 3 bases, with 13 bases lying between them. The CDR3 is made up of 15 amino acids. The germline V gene encodes CDR1 SGHTA and CDR2 FQGTGA. The CDR3 loop reads CASSCVADRYNEQFF. Written as DNA, the CDR3 is TGTGCCAGCAGCTGCGTAGCGGACCGCTACAATGAGCAGTTCTTC.

This clonotype was recorded at least ten times. CDR3 residues: CSVEYILSLYNEQFF. For the CDR3, the DNA is TGCAGCGTTGAATACATCCTATCCCTCTACAATGAGCAGTTCTTC. The rearrangement links TRBV29-1 to TRBJ2-1; D is ambiguous. The V gene's germline CDR1 is SQVTM and CDR2 ANQGSEA. This CDR3 contains 15 residues. V was clipped by 2 bases and J by 3 bases, with 14 bases between them.

The DNA for the CDR3 is TGCAGTGCTCATAGGACTAGCGGGGCCTTGCAGTTCTTC. Its protein is CSAHRTSGALQFF. The chain carries TRBV20-1 and TRBJ2-1; 12 bases agree with TRBD2. The trim removed 5 bases at V and 12 bases at J, leaving 8 bases unmatched. Germline V lookup: CDR1 DFQATT, CDR2 SNEGSKA (reference sequence). There are 13 residues in the CDR3.

The chain recombines TRBV15 with TRBJ2-5; no firm D call. There are 15 residues in the CDR3. The V gene lost 3 bases and the J gene lost 2 bases, with 13 bases spanning the gap. The germline CDR1 and CDR2 sequences are LNHNV and YYDKDF (reference sequence). The CDR3 DNA is TGTGCCACCAGCAGTCGCAGACGATCTCAAGAGACCCAGTACTTC. It translates to CATSSRRRSQETQYF.

This clonotype was counted at least ten times. The chain carries TRBV27 and TRBJ2-7, with 7 bases identical to TRBD2. J lost 0 bases, V lost 8 bases, and 4 bases had no gene match. Germline values: CDR1 MNHEY, CDR2 SMNVEV (reference sequence). There are 13 residues in the CDR3. CDR3 coding DNA: TGTGCCAGCCGGGAGGAACTCTCCTACGAGCAGTACTTC. This gives the protein CASREELSYEQYF.

The chain joins TRBV12-5 to TRBJ1-5; D ambiguous. CDR3 length: 13 amino acids. The V and J ends lost 6 bases and 3 bases respectively, with 9 bases between them. Germline CDR1 is LGHNT and CDR2 is FRNRAP. The CDR3 bases are TGTGCTAGTGGCTATAGTACCAATCAGCCCCAGCATTTT. It is translated as CASGYSTNQPQHF. The full variable domain, in which reference TRBV12-5 and TRBJ1-5 provide the parts outside the CDR3, is DARVTQTPRHKVTEMGQEVTMRCQPILGHNTVFWYRQTMMQGLELLAYFRNRAPLDDSGMPKDRFSAEMPDATLATLKIQPSEPRDSAVYFCASGYSTNQPQHFGDGTRLSIL.

This clonotype was observed at least ten times. The chain combines TRBV7-8 with TRBJ2-1, with 8 nucleotides matching TRBD1. Germline CDR1 reads SGHVS; CDR2 reads FQNEAQ. The CDR3 contains 16 residues. V gave up 2 bases and J gave up 0 bases; unmatched junction bases: 3. This CDR3 reads CASSLRGTGSYNEQFF. The CDR3 DNA is TGTGCCAGCAGCTTACGGGGGACAGGCTCCTACAATGAGCAGTTCTTC.

The chain is built from TRBV28 and TRBJ2-7; D possibly corresponds to TRBD2 (6 bases). This CDR3 is 14 amino acids long. Germline V gene sequence: CDR1 MDHEN, CDR2 SYDVKM. V was trimmed by 2 bases and J by 1 base, leaving 9 bases between them. CDR3 sequence reads: CASSLTGDSYEQYF. The CDR3 DNA reads as TGTGCCAGCAGTTTAACGGGGGATTCCTACGAGCAGTACTTC.

Ten or more counts support this clonotype. The chain couples TRBV29-1 to TRBJ2-5; D may be TRBD1 (6 bases). Germline CDR1 is SQVTM and CDR2 is ANQGSEA. The CDR3 runs 12 residues. CDR3 DNA sequence: TGCACCACCATGGGGACACAAGAGACCCAGTACTTC. It codes for CTTMGTQETQYF.

V usage is TRBV20-1 and J usage is TRBJ2-1, with D maybe TRBD2 (5 bases). Between the trimmed V and J ends, which lost 6 bases and 0 bases, there was a span of 12 bases. The CDR3 is made up of 14 amino acids. CDR1 is DFQATT and CDR2 is SNEGSKA in the germline V gene (reference sequence). This chain's CDR3 is CSASSTSSYNEQFF. The CDR3 coding sequence is TGCAGTGCAAGTTCCACTAGCTCCTACAATGAGCAGTTCTTC.

The chain has TRBV20-1 and TRBJ2-2, with TRBD2 identical over 14 bases. This CDR3 region has 16 residues. V lost 4 bases to trimming and J lost 4 bases; unmatched junction nucleotides: 5. From germline, CDR1 is DFQATT and CDR2 SNEGSKA (reference sequence). The CDR3 protein is CSATRGLAGGTGELFF. In DNA form, the CDR3 reads TGCAGTGCTACCAGAGGACTAGCGGGGGGCACCGGGGAGCTGTTTTTT.

This clonotype appeared a few times. This likely comes from a read error, as the CDR3 has no conserved phenylalanine or tryptophan at its end. The limits of the CDR3 on the DNA are not certain, so only TCRdb's listed CDR3 is given. CDR3 sequence: CSVVQTTGTSNSL. V and J are TRBV29-1 and TRBJ2-3; the table gives TRBD2 as D, unverified against the DNA. The CDR3 is 13 residues long, counting both termini. Per germline, CDR1 SQVTM and CDR2 ANQGSEA.

This chain links TRBV4-1 with TRBJ2-2; the D gene could be TRBD1 or TRBD2 (5 bases each). The CDR3 totals 12 residues. Per germline, CDR1 MGHRA and CDR2 YSYEKL. Trimming pared 4 bases from V and 6 bases from J, leaving 6 bases between. The CDR3 loop is CASSRGAGELFF. The CDR3 DNA follows: TGCGCCAGCAGCCGAGGGGCCGGGGAGCTGTTTTTT.

CDR3 nucleotide sequence: TGTGCCAGCTCGTATAGCGGGACTTCCTACAATGAGCAGTTCTTC. Translated: CASSYSGTSYNEQFF. The gene calls are TRBV18 and TRBJ2-1; 8 nucleotides match TRBD2. The CDR3 sequence is 15 residues long. The germline CDR1 and CDR2 sequences are KGHSH and LQKENI. The trim removed 6 bases at V and 1 base at J, leaving 5 bases unmatched.

This clonotype appeared a few times. This chain uses TRBV29-1 with TRBJ1-1, with D hard to call. Germline-derived CDR1 and CDR2 are SQVTM and ANQGSEA. The CDR3 is 13 residues long. V lost 4 bases and J lost 0, with 9 bases in between. The CDR3 coding sequence is TGCAGCGTTGGGGCAAAAATGAACACTGAAGCTTTCTTT. It yields the protein CSVGAKMNTEAFF.

This clonotype came up a few times. The chain has TRBV7-3 and TRBJ2-1; 10 bases line up with TRBD2. Losses at the gene ends were 10 bases for V and 7 bases for J; bases not matched to a gene: 10. CDR3 length equals 14 residues. Germline CDR1 SGHTA, CDR2 FQGTGA. The CDR3 DNA sequence: TGTGCCAAGCAGGAAGCGGGGGGGCCTAATGAGCAGTTCTTC. Translating it yields CAKQEAGGPNEQFF.

This clonotype showed up just a few times. The J gene is TRBJ2-1, the V gene TRBV29-1; D call uncertain. The CDR3 has 16 residues. Germline lookup yields CDR1 SQVTM and CDR2 ANQGSEA. Trimming cost V 1 base and J 0 bases, with 13 bases left between them. CDR3 DNA sequence: TGCAGCGTTGAAGGTGGGTCGTTCTTCTCCTACAATGAGCAGTTCTTC. It is translated as CSVEGGSFFSYNEQFF.